This record concerns one T cell receptor (beta chain) sequence. Antigen unknown. This specimen belongs to a study of brain T cells in children with intractable seizures. Study-wide findings and caveats: Pre-surgery blood may have been undersampled, hiding some clones.

Patients received at least one anti-epileptic drug before surgery. Using immunoSEQ multiplex PCR, the repertoire was profiled, and TCRdb retains in-frame clones only, with some absent. In the table there are about 80,000 clones, more than 75% of which are singletons. This clonotype was sampled from a girl aged 2-9 years with Rasmussen encephalitis and intractable seizures. The sequencing used peripheral blood, collected at surgery.

The CDR3 nucleotides are TGCGCCAGCAGTCGCGGGACGGCTTACGAGCAGTACTTC. Translated: CASSRGTAYEQYF. The chain links TRBV5-1 to TRBJ2-7, with D possibly matching TRBD2 (6 bases). The V end lost 5 bases, the J end lost 4 bases, and 13 bases lay between the germline ends. The length of the CDR3 is 13 residues. Germline V gives CDR1 SGHRS, CDR2 YFSETQ.